The present entry profiles one T cell receptor beta chain with its context. This specimen belongs to a study of shared clonotypes between healthy human individuals. Only in-frame clones appear in the TCRdb table, and some are missing; sequencing was by immunoSEQ multiplex PCR. The table lists roughly 2.5 million clones, just over 90% of them singletons. Germline V CDR1 and CDR2: SGHVS, FQNEAQ. The CDR3 consists of 16 residues. Trimming removed 1 base at V and 5 bases at J, with 17 bases between. The TCR comes from a man between 18 and 29 years old in good health. Sequences were obtained from naive CD4+ T cells sorted from blood. Noted subset: CD45RA+ positively selected. This sequence joins TRBV7-8 and TRBJ2-5; D perhaps matches TRBD1 (6 bases). The CDR3 protein is CASSLDLGTQGETQYF. DNA for the CDR3: TGTGCCAGCAGCTTAGACCTGGGGACCCAGGGGGAGACCCAGTACTTC.